Sequencing of this T cell receptor beta chain was carried out in a study of human thymus T cells. Germline V lookup: CDR1 SGHDT, CDR2 YYEEEE. This CDR3 has 14 residues. The V gene lost 0 bases and the J gene lost 2 bases, with 7 bases spanning the gap. Study conclusions and caveats: In unrelated individuals, thymic repertoires overlapped highly, according to related research.

Obtained as resections during corrective heart surgery, the thymus tissue was then studied. Samples came from healthy Finnish infants during open corrective cardiac surgery. Remarks on this clone: Its antigen is unidentified.

Here immunoSEQ multiplex PCR was the method, and the copy in TCRdb shows in-frame clones only, minus some. Of 60,000 to 75,000 clones listed, 95% are singletons. J is TRBJ2-3 and V is TRBV5-6; D gene uncertain. The sequencing input was thymus tissue. The clonotype comes from a girl under three years old with a congenital heart defect but otherwise immunologically healthy. The CDR3 sequence: CASSLAPSTDTQYF. The CDR3 bases are TGTGCCAGCAGCTTGGCCCCCTCCACAGATACGCAGTATTTT. Together with reference TRBV5-6 and TRBJ2-3, the CDR3 gives the full variable domain: DAGVTQSPTHLIKTRGQQVTLRCSPKSGHDTVSWYQQALGQGPQFIFQYYEEEERQRGNFPDRFSGHQFPNYSSELNVNALLLGDSALYLCASSLAPSTDTQYFGPGTRLTVL.